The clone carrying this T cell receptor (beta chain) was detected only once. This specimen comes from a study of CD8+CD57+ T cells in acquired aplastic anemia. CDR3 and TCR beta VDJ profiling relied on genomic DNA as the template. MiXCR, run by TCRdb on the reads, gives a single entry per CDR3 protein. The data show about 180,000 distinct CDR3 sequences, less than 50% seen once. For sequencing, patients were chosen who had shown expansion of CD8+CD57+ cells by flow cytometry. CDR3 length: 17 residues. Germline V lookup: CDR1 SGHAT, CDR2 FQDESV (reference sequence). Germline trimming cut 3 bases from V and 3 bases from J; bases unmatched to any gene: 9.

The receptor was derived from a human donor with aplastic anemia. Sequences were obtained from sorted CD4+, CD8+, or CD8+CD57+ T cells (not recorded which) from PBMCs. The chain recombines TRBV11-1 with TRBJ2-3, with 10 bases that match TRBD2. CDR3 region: CASSFSPRTSGTDTQYF. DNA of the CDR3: TGTGCCAGCAGCTTCTCTCCTCGGACTAGCGGTACAGATACGCAGTATTTT.